The 29 T cell receptor beta chains below come from one sample, sequenced in a study of CXCR3-negative and CXCR3-positive naive CD8 T cells. Libraries were UMI-labeled 5' RACE TRB cDNA. TCRdb re-called the 5' RACE reads and catalogs CDR3 proteins one per entry, DNA excluded. Here the sample table reports fewer than 80,000 distinct CDR3 sequences. What was sequenced was naive CXCR3- CD8+ T cells from blood. Subset described: CD45RO-CCR7+CD27+CD95- naive CD8+ T cells lacking CXCR3 (TNR3-). The receptors derive from a human donor in good health. Some clones in this sample may be carry-over from other donors' samples.

J is TRBJ2-7 and V is TRBV29-1; lacking DNA, the TRBD1 call made by TCRdb goes unchecked. This CDR3 spans 11 amino acids. Germline V gene sequence: CDR1 SQVTM, CDR2 ANQGSEA. CDR3 residues: CSAEQGYEQYF.

The chain combines TRBV7-9 with TRBJ2-1; the TRBD1 assignment by TCRdb is unverifiable without DNA. The CDR3 has 16 amino acids. From germline, CDR1 is SEHNR and CDR2 FQNEAQ (reference sequence). CDR3: CASSPRQGLSYNEQFF.

The chain recombines TRBV23-1 with TRBJ2-1. TRBV23-1 is given ORF status, its function remaining uncertain. The CDR3 covers 14 residues. CDR3 residues: CASSTRRGTDEQFF.

This sequence joins TRBV12-3 or TRBV12-4 and TRBJ2-1; TCRdb indicates TRBD2, and absent DNA this call remains unverified. The CDR3 consists of 15 residues. This CDR3 is CASSFSSGTNNEQFF.

The gene calls are TRBV11-2 and TRBJ2-2. The CDR3 has 12 amino acids. Germline V gives CDR1 SGHAT, CDR2 FQNNGV. The CDR3 sequence is CASSLNPGELFF.

The J gene is TRBJ1-2, the V gene TRBV20-1; checking the TCRdb D call of TRBD1 is not possible without DNA. CDR3 size: 17 residues. The germline CDR1 and CDR2 sequences are DFQATT and SNEGSKA (reference sequence). CDR3: CSAFRHGQRLDKDGYTF.

The chain employs TRBV28 and TRBJ2-3; TCRdb proposes TRBD2, but this gene call is untestable without DNA. CDR1 and CDR2 from the germline V gene are MDHEN and SYDVKM. The CDR3 extends over 18 amino acids. CDR3 region: CASGFGLAGGSSTDTQYF.

The CDR3 loop reads CASSQDAFSGANVLTF. This chain uses TRBV3-1 with TRBJ2-6. Germline V CDR1 and CDR2: LGHDT, YNNKEL (reference sequence). This CDR3 has 16 residues.

The chain recombines TRBV28 with TRBJ2-7; the TRBD1 assignment by TCRdb is unverifiable without DNA. CDR3 length: 15 amino acids. Germline V lookup: CDR1 MDHEN, CDR2 SYDVKM. The CDR3 protein is CASRWGQGSSYEQYF.

V gene TRBV5-1 combines with J gene TRBJ2-1; TCRdb reports TRBD2, a call that lacks DNA to check it against. The germline CDR1 and CDR2 sequences are SGHRS and YFSETQ. CDR3 size: 17 residues. CDR3 sequence: CASSSGTSGRSGGEQFF.

The V call is TRBV6-5, the J call TRBJ2-1. Germline V gives CDR1 MNHEY, CDR2 SVGAGI. The CDR3 has 14 amino acids. The CDR3 region is CASRNDLSYNEQFF.

The chain employs TRBV29-1 and TRBJ2-2; the D gene TCRdb calls, TRBD1, cannot be checked with no DNA. The CDR3 has 12 amino acids. Germline V gives CDR1 SQVTM, CDR2 ANQGSEA. The CDR3 sequence is CSVYRETGELFF.

The genes are TRBV5-6 and TRBJ2-3; TCRdb returns TRBD2, unconfirmable since there is no DNA. The CDR3 is 18 residues long. CDR1 and CDR2 (germline): SGHDT, YYEEEE. The chain's CDR3 is CASSSVAGGTFATDTQYF.

The chain couples TRBV4-3 to TRBJ2-5; TCRdb lists TRBD1, though no DNA is available to test this call. The CDR3 loop spans 15 amino acids. Germline values: CDR1 LGHNA, CDR2 YSLEER. The CDR3 sequence: CASSQGQGAGETQYF.

The rearrangement uses TRBV6-2 or TRBV6-3 and TRBJ1-1. Germline CDR1 reads MNHEY; CDR2 reads SVGEGT. The CDR3 consists of 13 residues. The CDR3 protein is CASSSAENTEAFF.

CDR3 in amino acids: CASSQVGPPSTDTQYF. This rearrangement joins TRBV4-1 to TRBJ2-3; TCRdb returns TRBD2, unconfirmable since there is no DNA. The CDR3 totals 16 residues. Germline V CDR1 and CDR2: MGHRA, YSYEKL.

The CDR3 is CASSPQEGAATTGELFF. The rearrangement uses TRBV2 and TRBJ2-2; checking the TCRdb D call of TRBD1 is not possible without DNA. Per the germline V gene, CDR1 is SNHLY and CDR2 is FYNNEI. CDR3 length equals 17 residues. Complete variable domain (other parts from reference TRBV2 and TRBJ2-2): EPEVTQTPSHQVTQMGQEVILRCVPISNHLYFYWYRQILGQKVEFLVSFYNNEISEKSEIFDDQFSVERPDGSNFTLKIRSTKLEDSAMYFCASSPQEGAATTGELFFGEGSRLTVL.

The chain links TRBV2 to TRBJ2-3; TCRdb names TRBD1, which stays unverified in the absence of DNA. Per the germline V gene, CDR1 is SNHLY and CDR2 is FYNNEI. The CDR3 extends over 18 amino acids. The CDR3 sequence is CASSEKTSAGGFPDTQYF.

The V gene is TRBV28, the J gene TRBJ2-7. This CDR3 is 14 amino acids long. CDR1 and CDR2 from the germline V gene are MDHEN and SYDVKM. The CDR3 sequence is CASSSTFGSYEQYF.

V usage is TRBV7-9 and J usage is TRBJ2-1. Germline CDR1 is SEHNR and CDR2 is FQNEAQ (reference sequence). The CDR3 is 15 amino acids. CDR3 sequence reads: CASTPTGSSYNEQFF. Complete variable domain (other parts from reference TRBV7-9 and TRBJ2-1): DTGVSQNPRHKITKRGQNVTFRCDPISEHNRLYWYRQTLGQGPEFLTYFQNEAQLEKSRLLSDRFSAERPKGSFSTLEIQRTEQGDSAMYLCASTPTGSSYNEQFFGPGTRLTVL.

This chain joins TRBV6-2 or TRBV6-3 and TRBJ1-5. The CDR3 is 13 residues long. The V gene's germline CDR1 is MNHEY and CDR2 SVGEGT. CDR3 sequence: CASSVGPHQPQHF.

This chain uses TRBV7-6 with TRBJ1-5. This CDR3 has 13 amino acids. Per the germline V gene, CDR1 is SGHVS and CDR2 is FNYEAQ. The CDR3 spells CASSLDQMRPQHF.

The CDR3 loop is CASGGAYEQYF. The chain links TRBV2 to TRBJ2-7. The V gene's germline CDR1 is SNHLY and CDR2 FYNNEI. This CDR3 is built from 11 residues.

The rearrangement uses TRBV20-1 and TRBJ1-2. The CDR3 length is 12 residues. Germline V gene data show CDR1 as DFQATT and CDR2 as SNEGSKA (reference sequence). CDR3 region: CSARSTTYGYTF.

The rearrangement joins TRBV7-6 to TRBJ2-1. The germline CDR1 and CDR2 sequences are SGHVS and FNYEAQ. The CDR3 has 15 residues. The CDR3 loop is CASSSNRAQYNEQFF.

V gene TRBV15 combines with J gene TRBJ2-6; TCRdb reports TRBD2, a call that lacks DNA to check it against. The CDR3 covers 16 residues. Germline V gene data show CDR1 as LNHNV and CDR2 as YYDKDF (reference sequence). Here the CDR3 reads CATSTSSYSGANVLTF.

This chain connects TRBV5-1 to TRBJ2-1; there is no DNA to check the TCRdb D call of TRBD1. This CDR3 is 15 amino acids long. CDR1 SGHRS and CDR2 YFSETQ come from the germline V gene. CDR3 region: CASRLWTGEYNEQFF.

The chain couples TRBV5-1 to TRBJ2-3; TCRdb designates TRBD1, a call that cannot be tested without DNA. The CDR3 sequence is 15 residues long. Germline V gives CDR1 SGHRS, CDR2 YFSETQ. Here the CDR3 reads CASIPGTGGTDTQYF.

The V gene is TRBV5-6, the J gene TRBJ2-1; checking the TCRdb D call of TRBD1 is not possible without DNA. The V gene's germline CDR1 is SGHDT and CDR2 YYEEEE. This CDR3 has 17 amino acids. The CDR3 loop reads CASSLTGGESPNNEQFF.